This TCR beta chain was observed in a study of response to subunit inactivated influenza vaccine. Trimming took off 1 base at V and 7 bases at J, with 13 bases between the two ends. Germline CDR1 and CDR2: LGHNA and YNFKEQ. CDR3 length: 14 residues. General study points: With each seasonal influenza vaccination, the authors suggested, few new T cells are recruited.

About this clonotype itself: Its antigen is unidentified.

TCRdb recomputed calls from the RT-PCR reads with MiXCR, one row per CDR3 protein. The sample contains around 790,000 distinct CDR3 sequences, 21% of which appear only once. This specimen was PBMCs from blood, taken roughly 5 days after vaccination. The sequence was obtained from a man aged 50 to 60 who received an inactivated influenza vaccine. The chain uses TRBV4-2 and TRBJ1-1; no clear D. The CDR3 region has the DNA TGTGCCAGCAGCCAAGTGACCGGGGTCCTTGAAGCTTTCTTT. Encoded protein: CASSQVTGVLEAFF.